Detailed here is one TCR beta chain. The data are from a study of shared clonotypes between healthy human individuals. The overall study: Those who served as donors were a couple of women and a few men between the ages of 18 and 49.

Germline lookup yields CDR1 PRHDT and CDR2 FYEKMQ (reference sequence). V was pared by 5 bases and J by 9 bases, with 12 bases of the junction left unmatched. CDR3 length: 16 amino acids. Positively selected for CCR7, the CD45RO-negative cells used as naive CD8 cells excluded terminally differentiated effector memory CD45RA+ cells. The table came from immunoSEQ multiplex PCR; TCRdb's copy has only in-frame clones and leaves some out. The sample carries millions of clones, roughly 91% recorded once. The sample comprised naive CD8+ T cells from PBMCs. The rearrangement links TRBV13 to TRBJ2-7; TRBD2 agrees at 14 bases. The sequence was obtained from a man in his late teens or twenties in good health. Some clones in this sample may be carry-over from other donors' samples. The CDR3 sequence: CASSPHSGTSGRVQYF. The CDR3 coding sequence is TGTGCCAGCAGCCCCCACTCCGGGACTAGCGGGAGAGTGCAGTACTTC.